This entry lists 5 T cell receptor beta chains sequenced from one sample in a study of T cell responses to AZD1222 COVID-19 vaccine. The assay was immunoSEQ multiplex PCR, and TCRdb's table has in-frame clones only and misses some. Of 89,000 or so clones listed, under 95% are singletons. This specimen was peripheral blood, taken 28 days after the second AZD1222 dose. These receptors were taken from an adult who received the AZD1222 COVID-19 vaccine.

This clone showed up just once. This sequence joins TRBV18 and TRBJ2-7, with TRBD1 matching 9 bases. CDR1 and CDR2 (germline): KGHSH, LQKENI. The CDR3 contains 15 residues. With V trimmed by 3 bases and J by 2 bases, 5 bases remained unmatched. CDR3 in amino acids: CASSPGTGYPYEQYF. The CDR3 coding sequence is TGTGCCAGCTCACCCGGGACAGGGTATCCCTACGAGCAGTACTTC.

The chain carries TRBV10-1 and TRBJ2-7; D is perhaps TRBD2 (6 bases). V gave up 4 bases and J gave up 2 bases, with 9 bases separating them. The CDR3 length is 13 residues. The germline V gene has CDR1 WNHNN and CDR2 SYGVQD (reference sequence). DNA for the CDR3: TGCGCCAGCAGTGGGCGACTAGCCTACGAGCAGTACTTC. This encodes CASSGRLAYEQYF.

The chain uses TRBV16 and TRBJ1-6; 7 bases are a match to TRBD1. V lost 4 bases and J lost 13; bases outside the gene matches: 13. Germline values: CDR1 KGHSY, CDR2 FQNENV. The CDR3 contains 15 residues. The CDR3 loop reads CASSPTSRQGTPLHF. CDR3 sequence (DNA): TGTGCCAGCAGCCCGACTTCGAGACAGGGAACTCCCCTCCACTTT. The full variable domain, its missing parts supplied by reference TRBV16 and TRBJ1-6, is GEEVAQTPKHLVRGEGQKAKLYCAPIKGHSYVFWYQQVLKNEFKFLISFQNENVFDETGMPKERFSAKCLPNSPCSLEIQATKLEDSAVYFCASSPTSRQGTPLHFGNGTRLTVT.

The CDR3 nucleotides read TGCGCCAGCAGTAGGTCACAGACGAACACTGAAGCTTTCTTT. Translated, it gives CASSRSQTNTEAFF. The rearrangement links TRBV10-2 to TRBJ1-1; D call uncertain. This CDR3 has 14 amino acids. V lost 5 bases and J lost 1, with 11 bases in between. Germline CDR1 WSHSY, CDR2 SAAADI.

The gene calls are TRBV3-1 (or the pseudogene TRBV3-2) and TRBJ1-1; 7 nucleotides match TRBD1. The V segment lost 4 bases and the J segment 1 base; nucleotides outside the gene matches: 9. The CDR3 extends over 16 amino acids. Germline CDR1 and CDR2: LGHDT and YNNKEL (reference sequence). The CDR3 region is CASSPLGGGANTEAFF. CDR3 nucleotides: TGTGCCAGCAGCCCTTTAGGAGGGGGCGCGAACACTGAAGCTTTCTTT.